A single T cell receptor (beta chain) is shown here with its context. Its antigen is not identified. Trimming cost V 5 bases and J 8 bases, with 16 bases left between them. The CDR3 contains 13 residues. The germline V gene has CDR1 SQVTM and CDR2 ANQGSEA. These data originate in a study of T cell responses to AZD1222 COVID-19 vaccine. Whole-study results and caveats: White British people made up most donors, females outnumbered males, and clonal diversity was possibly underestimated. The study sampled repertoires only after the peak T cell response. Rises in breadth and depth of Spike-specific TCRs came after two AZD1222 doses.

This table comes from immunoSEQ multiplex PCR, and its TCRdb copy is limited to in-frame clones, with some not included. The repertoire includes around 140,000 clones, more than 85% of them detected once, and 1.5% to 2% sits in the top ten. The receptor was isolated from an adult who received the AZD1222 COVID-19 vaccine. Sample: peripheral blood, taken 28 days after the second AZD1222 dose. The V gene is TRBV29-1, the J gene TRBJ1-3; D may be TRBD1 (5 bases). CDR3 residues: CSVWDGDGDTIYF. The DNA of the CDR3 is TGCAGCGTTTGGGACGGCGATGGCGACACCATATATTTT.